This TCR beta chain was recovered during a study of patients with pleural tuberculosis (dated by TCRdb to the mid-2010s). Comment on this clonotype: Its antigen target is currently unknown. The missing conserved phenylalanine or tryptophan at the end of this CDR3 makes a read error likely.

The instrument given in TCRdb is Illumina Genome Analyzer IIx. TCRdb cleaned the public reads at Q25 with fastp, built clones with MiXCR and kept in-frame beta chains. Here each entry gathers all rows of one CDR3 protein and keeps the most common genes and DNA. The sample yields almost 30,000 distinct CDR3 sequences; under 20% were counted once. The ten most abundant clones make up 3.5% of the sample. The V and J ends are trimmed by 0 bases and 6 bases, leaving 6 bases between them. The CDR3 spans 13 amino acids, including both terminal residues. Left in the record is the CDR3 DNA by itself, 39 bases read in frame from the first base. Based on the germline V gene (reference sequence), the CDR1 and CDR2 sequences are WNHNN and SYGVQD.

Sequencing input: peripheral blood. This chain is built from TRBV10-1 and TRBJ2-1, with the D gene not clear enough to name. The TCR originated in a human donor with pleural tuberculosis. Here is the DNA: TGCGCCAGCAGTGAGTCTCCAGGCAATGAGCAGTTCTCC. Its protein is CASSESPGNEQFS.